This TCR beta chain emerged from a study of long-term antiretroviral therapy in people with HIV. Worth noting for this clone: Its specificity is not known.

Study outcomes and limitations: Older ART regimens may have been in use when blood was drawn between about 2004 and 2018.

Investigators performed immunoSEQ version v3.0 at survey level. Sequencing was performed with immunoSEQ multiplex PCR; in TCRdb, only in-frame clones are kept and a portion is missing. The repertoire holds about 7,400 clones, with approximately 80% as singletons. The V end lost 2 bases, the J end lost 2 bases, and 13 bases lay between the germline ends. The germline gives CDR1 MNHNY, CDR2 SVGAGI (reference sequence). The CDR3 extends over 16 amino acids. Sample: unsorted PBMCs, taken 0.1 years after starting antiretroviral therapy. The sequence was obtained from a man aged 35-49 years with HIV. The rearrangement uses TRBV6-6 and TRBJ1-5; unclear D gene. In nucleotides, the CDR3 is TGTGCCAGCAGTTACCCCGGTTCCCGGGGCAATCAGCCCCAGCATTTT. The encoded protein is CASSYPGSRGNQPQHF.